This T cell receptor beta chain comes out of a study of cytomegalovirus exposure and HLA in healthy donors. PCR primers comprised 60 Vbeta and 13 Jbeta primers. TCRdb keeps only in-frame clones here, not all; method: immunoSEQ multiplex PCR. Of fewer than 250,000 clones listed, around 83% were seen once; the top ten hold approximately 1.4%. The CDR3 covers 16 residues. CDR1 is MNHNS, CDR2 SASEGT, per germline. Trimming removed 3 bases from V and 0 bases from J, with 13 bases in between. The V call is TRBV6-1, the J call TRBJ2-3; D is unresolved. The sequenced material came from PBMCs. The sequence derives from a girl aged 5-17 years in good health and CMV-seronegative. The CDR3 DNA reads TGTGCCAGCAGTGATATCGGCCGGGTGAGCACAGATACGCAGTATTTT. This sequence encodes CASSDIGRVSTDTQYF.